Shown below are 24 T cell receptor beta chains from a single sample sequenced in a study of human T cells and chemical hapten exposure. TCRdb re-analysed the RACE reads in MiXCR, keeping a single row per CDR3 protein. The sample gives about 54,000 distinct CDR3 sequences, about 9.9% of which show up once; more than 1.5% is in the top ten. Time point specified: patch test 2, 6 weeks after DPC sensitization. The treatment is: therapeutic diphenylcyclopropenone sensitization with weekly scalp DPC. The sequences come from whole blood, collected in connection with sensitization to the hapten diphenylcyclopropenone (DPC). The receptors shown here come from a woman in her fifties or sixties with alopecia areata. Some clones in this sample may be carry-over from other donors' samples.

CDR3 residues: CASSWYGDNQPQHF. The CDR3 DNA reads as TGTGCCAGCAGTTGGTACGGTGACAATCAGCCCCAGCATTTT. The chain carries TRBV2 and TRBJ1-5; D is undetermined. With 5 bases removed from V and 3 bases from J, the gap between germline ends came to 11 bases. The CDR3 loop spans 14 amino acids. Germline CDR1 and CDR2: SNHLY and FYNNEI.

This clonotype was counted only a few times. The chain joins TRBV18 to TRBJ1-4; TRBD1 agrees at 8 bases. V shed 3 bases, J shed 4 bases, and the junction held 4 bases outside the gene matches. Looked up from germline, CDR1 is KGHSH and CDR2 is LQKENI. CDR3 length: 15 residues. The CDR3 spells CASSPGQEFNEKLFF. In DNA form, the CDR3 reads TGTGCCAGCTCACCGGGACAGGAATTTAATGAAAAACTGTTTTTT.

Details on this clonotype: Given the absence of the conserved phenylalanine or tryptophan at the CDR3 end, a read error is likely. This sequence joins TRBV28 and TRBJ1-1, with a possible D match to TRBD1 (5 bases). Germline lookup yields CDR1 MDHEN and CDR2 SYDVKM. V lost 3 bases to trimming and J lost 4 bases, with 12 bases between them. The CDR3 runs 14 residues. In DNA form, the CDR3 reads TGTGCCAGCAGTTTGAGGCCTGGGGGCACTGAAGCTTTCTAT. It encodes CASSLRPGGTEAFY.

This clonotype was observed many times. The chain is built from TRBV20-1 and TRBJ2-7; D gene uncertain. Germline V CDR1 and CDR2: DFQATT, SNEGSKA (reference sequence). The ends were cut back, 0 bases at V and 2 bases at J, with 8 bases in the middle. The CDR3 has 13 amino acids. CDR3 in DNA: TGCAGTGCTAGAGATCTATTAGCCTACGAGCAGTACTTC. Residues: CSARDLLAYEQYF.

This clonotype came up many times. This sequence joins TRBV28 and TRBJ1-5, with D hard to call. The CDR3 sequence is 12 residues long. Germline V gives CDR1 MDHEN, CDR2 SYDVKM. V lost 3 bases and J 6 bases, leaving 6 bases between the germline ends. The CDR3: CASSFVGQPQHF. The CDR3, as DNA: TGTGCCAGCAGTTTTGTCGGTCAGCCCCAGCATTTT.

This clonotype was seen more than once but under ten times. The chain combines TRBV12-3 or TRBV12-4 with TRBJ2-3; 13 nucleotides line up with TRBD2. CDR3 size: 16 residues. J lost 2 bases, V lost 3 bases, and 2 bases had no gene match. The CDR3 region has the DNA TGTGCCAGCAGTTTGGGACTAGCGGGGCTCACAGATACGCAGTATTTT. It specifies CASSLGLAGLTDTQYF.

In its sample, this clonotype was seen a few times. The CDR3 DNA is TGTGCCACCAGCTACGAACTACTGCGGTGGGCAGGGAGCAATCAGCCCCAGCATTTT. Encoded protein: CATSYELLRWAGSNQPQHF. The chain combines TRBV15 with TRBJ1-5; the D gene is possibly TRBD1 (5 bases). The CDR3 runs 19 residues. Trimming shortened V by 5 bases and J by 1 base, and 24 bases separated the two germline ends. Germline V CDR1 and CDR2: LNHNV, YYDKDF (reference sequence).

This clonotype was detected only a few times. The chain couples TRBV7-9 to TRBJ2-2; weak D call: TRBD1 (6 bases). The germline V gene has CDR1 SEHNR and CDR2 FQNEAQ (reference sequence). This CDR3 comprises 14 residues. Trimming took 3 bases from V and 3 from J, leaving 8 bases between them. The CDR3 region has the DNA TGTGCCAGCAGCTTTGCAGGGGACACCGGGGAGCTGTTTTTT. It yields the protein CASSFAGDTGELFF.

This clonotype was counted many times. The chain employs TRBV4-1 and TRBJ1-4; D unresolved. Trimming took off 3 bases at V and 8 bases at J, with 22 bases between the two ends. The germline V gene has CDR1 MGHRA and CDR2 YSYEKL. The CDR3 covers 17 residues. CDR3 nucleotide sequence: TGCGCCAGCAGCCACCCCGTTGGGGATACAAGCTTCGAAAAACTGTTTTTT. It codes for CASSHPVGDTSFEKLFF.

This clonotype was picked up a small number of times. J is TRBJ2-6 and V is TRBV3-1; the D is unclear. The CDR3 totals 15 residues. Germline lookup yields CDR1 LGHDT and CDR2 YNNKEL (reference sequence). The ends were cut back, 8 bases at V and 0 bases at J, with 11 bases in the middle. The CDR3 sequence: CASCPSYSGANVLTF. The CDR3 bases are TGTGCCAGCTGCCCCTCGTACTCTGGGGCCAACGTCCTGACTTTC.

This sequence joins TRBV19 and TRBJ1-5; 7 nucleotides align to TRBD1. Trimming at V came to 7 bases and at J to 5 bases, leaving 8 bases not matched to a gene. The CDR3 covers 14 residues. Looked up from germline, CDR1 is LNHDA and CDR2 is SQIVND (reference sequence). This CDR3 reads CASTRDRAYQPQHF. CDR3 nucleotides: TGTGCCAGTACTCGGGACAGAGCCTATCAGCCCCAGCATTTT. Looking up the rest from reference TRBV19 and TRBJ1-5 gives the full variable domain: DGGITQSPKYLFRKEGQNVTLSCEQNLNHDAMYWYRQDPGQGLRLIYYSQIVNDFQKGDIAEGYSVSREKKESFPLTVTSAQKNPTAFYLCASTRDRAYQPQHFGDGTRLSIL.

Many counts were recorded for this clonotype. This chain uses TRBV4-1 with TRBJ1-1; D is ambiguous. Germline lookup yields CDR1 MGHRA and CDR2 YSYEKL. V was pared by 3 bases and J by 5 bases, with 7 bases between. The CDR3 sequence is 12 residues long. CDR3 residues: CASSQGRTEAFF. The CDR3 bases are TGCGCCAGCAGCCAGGGAAGAACTGAAGCTTTCTTT.

The chain combines TRBV23-1 with TRBJ2-7; weak D call: TRBD1 (5 bases). TRBV23-1 is filed as an ORF, its function uncertain. V was trimmed by 3 bases and J by 0 bases, leaving 18 bases between them. The length of the CDR3 is 17 residues. CDR3 nucleotides: TGCGCCAGCAGTCACCCAGGACCCGGACATTTCTCCTACGAGCAGTACTTC. Translating it yields CASSHPGPGHFSYEQYF.

The chain employs TRBV21-1 and TRBJ2-7; the D call TRBD1 from the table was never checked on the DNA. TRBV21-1 is listed as a pseudogene. The CDR3 has 16 amino acids. CDR3 amino acids: CASSNEAGQRTYEQYF. CDR3 DNA: TGTGCCAGCAGCAACGAGGCGGGACAGAGAACCTACGAGCAGTACTTC.

Only a few counts were recorded for this clonotype. The CDR3 region is CASSYWRGNQPQHF. The CDR3 DNA follows: TGTGCCAGCAGTTACTGGAGGGGAAATCAGCCCCAGCATTTT. The V gene is TRBV6-2 or TRBV6-3, the J gene TRBJ1-5, with D possibly matching TRBD1 (5 bases). The germline V gene has CDR1 MNHEY and CDR2 SVGEGT. The V end lost 1 base, the J end lost 4 bases, and 8 bases lay between the germline ends. CDR3 length: 14 residues.

This clonotype has ten or more counts. This chain links TRBV28 with TRBJ1-2, with TRBD1 matching 9 bases. The CDR3 runs 15 residues. Germline trimming cut 4 bases from V and 7 bases from J; bases unmatched to any gene: 10. The germline CDR1 and CDR2 sequences are MDHEN and SYDVKM. The CDR3 DNA reads TGTGCCAGCAGTTCCCAAGGACAGGGGTTAGGTGGCTACACCTTC. It yields the protein CASSSQGQGLGGYTF.

This chain links TRBV29-1 with TRBJ1-2, with no clear D. Germline V gives CDR1 SQVTM, CDR2 ANQGSEA. V gave up 6 bases and J gave up 5 bases, with 10 bases separating them. CDR3 length: 11 residues. The CDR3 is CSVEAIYGYTF. CDR3 DNA sequence: TGCAGCGTCGAGGCAATATATGGCTACACCTTC.

Only a few counts were recorded for this clonotype. The V gene is TRBV6-5, the J gene TRBJ2-3; 9 bases are shared with TRBD2. This CDR3 contains 12 residues. Per germline, CDR1 MNHEY and CDR2 SVGAGI. The J segment lost 6 bases and the V segment lost 7 bases, leaving 2 bases of the junction unmatched. CDR3 sequence reads: CASKSGGDTQYF. The CDR3 DNA sequence: TGTGCCAGCAAGAGCGGGGGGGATACGCAGTATTTT.

This clonotype came up a few times. CDR3 region: CASTSKGFPPYEQYF. CDR3 coding DNA: TGCGCCAGCACCTCCAAAGGGTTCCCCCCCTACGAGCAGTACTTC. The chain joins TRBV5-1 to TRBJ2-7; D is undetermined. The V end was cut by 6 bases, the J end by 2 bases, with 18 bases between. The CDR3 runs 15 residues. The germline V gene encodes CDR1 SGHRS and CDR2 YFSETQ.

The V call is TRBV12-3 or TRBV12-4, the J call TRBJ2-5, with D unclear. This CDR3 contains 12 residues. V dropped 3 bases and J dropped 6 bases, with 8 bases sitting between them. In DNA, the CDR3 is TGTGCCAGCAGTTTGGGTCGACAGACCCAGTACTTC. It is translated as CASSLGRQTQYF.

V gene TRBV11-2 combines with J gene TRBJ1-1; tentative D call: TRBD1 (5 bases). This CDR3 has 15 amino acids. CDR1 is SGHAT, CDR2 FQNNGV, per germline. V lost 1 base, J lost 5 bases, and 14 bases lay in between. CDR3 nucleotides: TGTGCCAGCAGCTTAGCAACGGTGGGGGTGACTGAAGCTTTCTTT. Protein: CASSLATVGVTEAFF.

The CDR3 loop reads CASSLTLSGANVLTF. In nucleotides, the CDR3 is TGTGCCAGCAGCTTAACCTTATCTGGGGCCAACGTCCTGACTTTC. The chain carries TRBV7-6 and TRBJ2-6; D ambiguous. V shed 2 bases and J shed 1 base, with 6 bases lying between them. The CDR3 covers 15 residues. CDR1 is SGHVS and CDR2 is FNYEAQ in the germline V gene.

At least ten counts were recorded for this clonotype. V is TRBV12-3 or TRBV12-4 and J is TRBJ1-1; 10 bases fit TRBD1. The ends lost 4 bases at V and 5 bases at J; junction bases unmatched: 4. The CDR3 has 14 amino acids. The CDR3 protein is CASSSGQGVTEAFF. CDR3 DNA sequence: TGTGCCAGCAGTTCCGGACAGGGGGTGACTGAAGCTTTCTTT.

This clonotype showed up many times. The genes are TRBV27 and TRBJ2-1; D unresolved. V was pared by 5 bases and J by 9 bases, with 14 bases between. Germline V lookup: CDR1 MNHEY, CDR2 SMNVEV (reference sequence). The CDR3 has 13 amino acids. CDR3 sequence (DNA): TGTGCCAGCAGTCCGCGGCAGGTCGCTGAGCAGTTCTTC. Translation gives CASSPRQVAEQFF.